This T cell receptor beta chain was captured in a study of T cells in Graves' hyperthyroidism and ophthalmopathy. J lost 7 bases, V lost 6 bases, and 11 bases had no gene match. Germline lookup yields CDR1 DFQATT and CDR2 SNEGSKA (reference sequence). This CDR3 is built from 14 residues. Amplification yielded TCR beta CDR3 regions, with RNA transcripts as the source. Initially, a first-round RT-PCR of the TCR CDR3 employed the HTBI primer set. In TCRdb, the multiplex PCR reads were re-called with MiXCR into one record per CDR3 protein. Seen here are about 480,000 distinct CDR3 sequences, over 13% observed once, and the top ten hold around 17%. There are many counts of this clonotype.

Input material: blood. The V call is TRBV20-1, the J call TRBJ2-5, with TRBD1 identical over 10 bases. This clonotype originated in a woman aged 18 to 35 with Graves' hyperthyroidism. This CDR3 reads CSAVGAGQGGTQYF. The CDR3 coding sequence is TGCAGTGCCGTCGGTGCCGGACAGGGGGGGACCCAGTACTTC.